The source of this TCR beta chain is a study of T cell repertoires in cytomegalovirus infection. At the level of the study: Carrying CMV and the relevant HLA type showed in public TCR beta signatures.

General study results and limits: Pooled public TCR beta family frequency picked out CMV carriers with the relevant HLA. The ex vivo response was dominated by HLA-C-restricted CMV-specific TCR beta clonotypes.

TCRdb re-called the reads through MiXCR, storing one row per CDR3 protein. The table records approximately 140,000 distinct CDR3 sequences, 20% to 30% of them present only once. Germline CDR1 LNHNV, CDR2 YYDKDF (reference sequence). This CDR3 region has 13 residues. Trimming cost V 3 bases and J 5 bases, with 10 bases left between them. This clonotype was counted between two and nine times. Its target is not known. The sequenced material came from PBMCs, sequenced either directly or after in vitro stimulation (not recorded which). The source is a human donor in good health (CMV status not recorded). Some clones in this sample may be carry-over from other donors' samples. This chain joins TRBV15 and TRBJ1-1, with D possibly being TRBD1 (6 bases). As DNA, the CDR3 is TGTGCCACCAGCAGGAGGGGGGGGACTGAAGCTTTCTTT. It yields the protein CATSRRGGTEAFF.